This TCR beta chain was observed in a study of cytomegalovirus exposure and HLA in healthy donors. Study results and limitations: A highly shared variant cluster was judged a likely technical artifact.

There are 14 residues in the CDR3. V lost 7 bases, J lost 7 bases, and 10 bases stayed unmatched. CDR1 is SNHLY and CDR2 is FYNNEI in the germline V gene. For this clone: The antigen is not known.

PCR was performed using 60 Vbeta and 13 Jbeta primers. Repertoires were generated with immunoSEQ multiplex PCR, while TCRdb's copy carries only in-frame clones and drops some. The data contain some 190,000 clones, 65% to 80% of them singletons. The sequence was obtained from a man aged 25-45 years in good health and CMV-seropositive. The specimen sequenced was PBMCs. The rearrangement links TRBV2 to TRBJ1-5; 7 bases fit TRBD1. The CDR3 is CASKNTGAGQPQHF. DNA of the CDR3: TGTGCCAGCAAAAACACAGGGGCGGGCCAGCCCCAGCATTTT.